These 25 T cell receptor beta chains originate from one sample sequenced in a study of T cell responses to AZD1222 COVID-19 vaccine. The table came from immunoSEQ multiplex PCR; TCRdb's copy has only in-frame clones and leaves some out. Of roughly 120,000 clones in the sample, around 92% were seen once. The material sequenced was peripheral blood, taken 28 days after the second AZD1222 dose. The receptors here all came from an adult who received the AZD1222 COVID-19 vaccine.

V and J are TRBV28 and TRBJ1-4; weak D call: TRBD1 (5 bases). There are 16 residues in the CDR3. Between the trimmed V and J ends, which lost 6 bases and 4 bases, there was a span of 18 bases. Germline values: CDR1 MDHEN, CDR2 SYDVKM. Written as DNA, the CDR3 is TGTGCCAGCAGCCTACTTACCATGGGGGTTAATGAAAAACTGTTTTTT. This translates into CASSLLTMGVNEKLFF.

This sequence joins TRBV10-3 and TRBJ1-3, with no clear D. Trimming took off 1 base at V and 2 bases at J, with 6 bases between the two ends. The CDR3 runs 14 residues. CDR1 and CDR2 (germline): ENHRY, SYGVKD. CDR3 coding DNA: TGTGCCATCAGTGAGTTCGGACCTGGAAACACCATATATTTT. The encoded protein is CAISEFGPGNTIYF.

The chain combines TRBV15 with TRBJ1-1; D remains unclear. Germline lookup yields CDR1 LNHNV and CDR2 YYDKDF (reference sequence). This CDR3 is 14 amino acids long. Deletions cut 3 bases from V and 5 bases from J, with 13 bases between. The CDR3 nucleotides are TGTGCCACCAGCAGCGGGCCCGAAAGAACTGAAGCTTTCTTT. Translated, it gives CATSSGPERTEAFF.

The rearrangement uses TRBV3-1 (or the pseudogene TRBV3-2) and TRBJ2-3; unclear D gene. Germline loops: CDR1 LGHDT, CDR2 YNNKEL (reference sequence). The V and J ends lost 4 bases and 3 bases respectively, with 5 bases between them. The length of the CDR3 is 12 residues. The CDR3 bases are TGTGCCAGCAGCCTTAGTACAGATACGCAGTATTTT. Amino acid sequence: CASSLSTDTQYF.

This chain uses TRBV9 with TRBJ2-3, with 7 bases aligning to TRBD1. CDR3 length: 15 amino acids. V shed 0 bases and J 4 bases; nucleotides not matched to a gene: 5. The germline CDR1 and CDR2 sequences are SGDLS and YYNGEE. CDR3 in amino acids: CASSVGPTGADTQYF. The CDR3 DNA reads as TGTGCCAGCAGCGTAGGCCCTACAGGGGCAGATACGCAGTATTTT.

The V and J genes are TRBV3-1 (or the pseudogene TRBV3-2) and TRBJ2-7, with D perhaps assigned TRBD1 or TRBD2 (5 bases each). Germline CDR1 and CDR2: LGHDT and YNNKEL (reference sequence). V was shortened by 1 base and J by 9 bases, with 13 bases between the two germline ends. The CDR3 has 13 amino acids. CDR3 nucleotide sequence: TGTGCCAGCAGCCAAGTTACCGGGACCGGGCAGTACTTC. Encoded protein: CASSQVTGTGQYF.

This chain uses TRBV27 with TRBJ1-2; possibly TRBD1 for D (6 bases). The CDR3 is 16 residues long. The germline gives CDR1 MNHEY, CDR2 SMNVEV (reference sequence). V gave up 4 bases and J gave up 6 bases, with 21 bases separating them. The CDR3 reads CASSSRTGKRNDGYTF. For the CDR3, the DNA is TGTGCCAGCAGTTCCAGAACAGGGAAGAGAAACGATGGCTACACCTTC.

The chain recombines TRBV6-4 with TRBJ2-1; D is undetermined. The germline V gene has CDR1 MRHNA and CDR2 SNTAGT. This CDR3 is built from 13 residues. Trimming removed 6 bases from V and 6 bases from J, with 12 bases in between. The CDR3 DNA reads as TGTGCCAGCAGCCCTAACTCTGCCAATGAGCAGTTCTTC. Translated: CASSPNSANEQFF.

The chain links TRBV5-1 to TRBJ2-2; D not resolved. The CDR3 covers 13 residues. The germline CDR1 and CDR2 sequences are SGHRS and YFSETQ. Trimming took off 0 bases at V and 5 bases at J, with 5 bases between the two ends. CDR3 amino acids: CASSLADTGELFF. CDR3 in DNA: TGCGCCAGCAGCTTGGCAGATACCGGGGAGCTGTTTTTT.

The chain carries TRBV9 and TRBJ2-3; D is uncertain. The V end lost 4 bases, the J end lost 7 bases, and 4 bases lay between the germline ends. CDR3 length equals 10 residues. Germline-derived CDR1 and CDR2 are SGDLS and YYNGEE. CDR3 sequence reads: CASSPYTQYF. The CDR3 nucleotides read TGTGCCAGCAGCCCGTATACGCAGTATTTT.

The chain links TRBV19 to TRBJ1-3; unclear D gene. From germline, CDR1 is LNHDA and CDR2 SQIVND (reference sequence). V was trimmed by 11 bases and J by 3 bases, leaving 29 bases between them. CDR3 length equals 18 residues. DNA for the CDR3: TGTGCCGATTGTTCCGGATGCCCCACCTTGCGCATTGGAAACACCATATATTTT. Residues: CADCSGCPTLRIGNTIYF.

This rearrangement joins TRBV20-1 to TRBJ1-4; D call uncertain. V shed 5 bases and J shed 8 bases, with 6 bases lying between them. The CDR3 is 10 amino acids. Germline V gene lookup returns CDR1 DFQATT and CDR2 SNEGSKA (reference sequence). The DNA of the CDR3 is TGCAGTGCTGCAATCGAAAAACTGTTTTTT. This translates into CSAAIEKLFF.

The genes are TRBV2 and TRBJ2-1; 9 bases are a match to TRBD2. J gave up 10 bases and V 7 bases, and 14 bases lay outside the gene matches. This CDR3 has 15 residues. Germline values: CDR1 SNHLY, CDR2 FYNNEI. The CDR3 reads CASTLGLANSEEQFF. CDR3 DNA sequence: TGTGCCAGCACCTTAGGACTAGCGAATTCTGAAGAGCAGTTCTTC.

The table lists this clone with a few counts. At one of its ends the junction is not consistent with the germline gene, which may arise from a read error. The chain couples TRBV27 to TRBJ2-7; D unclear. The CDR3 totals 8 residues. Germline lookup yields CDR1 MNHEY and CDR2 SMNVEV (reference sequence). The CDR3 region is CASSFPDF. DNA for the CDR3: TGTGCCAGCAGTTTTCCCGACTTC.

The chain is built from TRBV6-2 or TRBV6-3 and TRBJ2-3; D is undetermined. V was clipped by 6 bases and J by 4 bases, with 11 bases between them. This CDR3 has 13 residues. The V gene's germline CDR1 is MNHEY and CDR2 SVGEGT. In DNA form, the CDR3 reads TGTGCCAGCAGCCCGAGTAGTGCAGATACGCAGTATTTT. Translation: CASSPSSADTQYF.

J is TRBJ1-1 and V is TRBV27; D remains unclear. Trimming stripped 10 bases from V and 0 bases from J, with 15 bases between. The CDR3 consists of 14 residues. Germline V lookup: CDR1 MNHEY, CDR2 SMNVEV (reference sequence). CDR3 sequence: CATFASRLNTEAFF. The CDR3 bases are TGTGCCACCTTCGCGAGCAGATTGAACACTGAAGCTTTCTTT.

The V gene is TRBV28, the J gene TRBJ2-4; D is unclear. The germline CDR1 and CDR2 sequences are MDHEN and SYDVKM. The V end lost 5 bases, the J end lost 1 base, and 12 bases lay between the germline ends. This CDR3 has 15 amino acids. The CDR3: CASSETTMAKNIQYF. CDR3 nucleotides: TGTGCCAGCAGTGAGACAACAATGGCCAAAAACATTCAGTACTTC.

This rearrangement joins TRBV27 to TRBJ1-6; maybe TRBD1 (5 bases). The germline V gene has CDR1 MNHEY and CDR2 SMNVEV (reference sequence). The CDR3 contains 15 residues. V was cut by 1 base and J by 5 bases, with 9 bases left in between. The CDR3 region is CASSLWGEDNSPLHF. Here the CDR3 DNA reads TGTGCCAGCAGTTTATGGGGGGAAGATAATTCACCCCTCCACTTT.

The rearrangement uses TRBV29-1 and TRBJ2-3; tentative D call: TRBD2 (6 bases). This CDR3 has 14 residues. V lost 7 bases and J 1 base, leaving 15 bases between the germline ends. Germline loops: CDR1 SQVTM, CDR2 ANQGSEA. CDR3 nucleotide sequence: TGCAGCGCCAAACGACTAGTCGGCACAGATACGCAGTATTTT. It codes for CSAKRLVGTDTQYF.

This clone appeared a single time. The chain recombines TRBV4-1 with TRBJ2-5; D unresolved. The V end was cut by 1 base, the J end by 5 bases, with 8 bases between. The CDR3 is 13 residues long. The V gene's germline CDR1 is MGHRA and CDR2 YSYEKL. CDR3 DNA: TGCGCCAGCAGCCAAGGGATAGGGGAGACCCAGTACTTC. It encodes CASSQGIGETQYF.

The chain combines TRBV10-3 with TRBJ1-2; the D gene is possibly TRBD1 (5 bases). V lost 0 bases, J lost 2 bases, and 7 bases lay in between. CDR1 is ENHRY, CDR2 SYGVKD, per germline. CDR3 size: 14 residues. The CDR3 bases are TGTGCCATCAGTGAGTCAGGGACCAACTATGGCTACACCTTC. Translating gives CAISESGTNYGYTF.

The chain joins TRBV6-5 to TRBJ2-5; 9 positions agree with TRBD2. The J segment lost 4 bases and the V segment lost 0 bases, leaving 6 bases of the junction unmatched. The CDR3 runs to 16 residues. The germline V gene encodes CDR1 MNHEY and CDR2 SVGAGI. CDR3 DNA: TGTGCCAGCAGTTACTCTGGCGGGGGGGCCGTAGAGACCCAGTACTTC. This translates into CASSYSGGGAVETQYF.

This chain links TRBV28 with TRBJ1-2, with D possibly being TRBD1 (5 bases). Trimming cost V 3 bases and J 2 bases, with 10 bases left between them. The CDR3 runs to 14 residues. Per germline, CDR1 MDHEN and CDR2 SYDVKM. The CDR3 DNA is TGTGCCAGCAGTTTTCGGGGGACGAACTATGGCTACACCTTC. Translating it yields CASSFRGTNYGYTF.

CDR3 in amino acids: CASKSGQGLSYEQYF. The CDR3 DNA is TGTGCCAGCAAATCCGGGCAGGGGCTGTCCTACGAGCAGTACTTC. V usage is TRBV6-6 and J usage is TRBJ2-7, with D possibly matching TRBD1 (6 bases). V lost 7 bases to trimming and J lost 1 base, with 17 bases between them. CDR3 length: 15 amino acids. CDR1 and CDR2 from the germline V gene are MNHNY and SVGAGI (reference sequence).

The V and J genes are TRBV20-1 and TRBJ1-1; no definite D call. The CDR3 covers 11 residues. V lost 6 bases and J lost 7, with 12 bases in between. Germline V gene data show CDR1 as DFQATT and CDR2 as SNEGSKA (reference sequence). CDR3 nucleotide sequence: TGCAGTGCCAAGCGGGATATTGAAGCTTTCTTT. Protein: CSAKRDIEAFF.